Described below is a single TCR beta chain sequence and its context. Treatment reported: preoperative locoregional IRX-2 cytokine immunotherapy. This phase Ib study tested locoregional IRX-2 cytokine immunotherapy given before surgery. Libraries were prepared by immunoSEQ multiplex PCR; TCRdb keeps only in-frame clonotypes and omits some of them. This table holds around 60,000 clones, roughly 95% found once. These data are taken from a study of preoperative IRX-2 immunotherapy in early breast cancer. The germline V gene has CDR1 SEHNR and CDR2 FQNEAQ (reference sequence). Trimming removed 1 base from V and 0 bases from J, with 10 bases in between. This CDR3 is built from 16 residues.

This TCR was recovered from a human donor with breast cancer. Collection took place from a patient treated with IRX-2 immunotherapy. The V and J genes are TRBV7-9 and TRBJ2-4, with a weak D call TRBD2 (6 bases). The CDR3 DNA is TGTGCCAGCAGCTTAGTGGGGGACTTAGCCAAAAACATTCAGTACTTC. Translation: CASSLVGDLAKNIQYF.